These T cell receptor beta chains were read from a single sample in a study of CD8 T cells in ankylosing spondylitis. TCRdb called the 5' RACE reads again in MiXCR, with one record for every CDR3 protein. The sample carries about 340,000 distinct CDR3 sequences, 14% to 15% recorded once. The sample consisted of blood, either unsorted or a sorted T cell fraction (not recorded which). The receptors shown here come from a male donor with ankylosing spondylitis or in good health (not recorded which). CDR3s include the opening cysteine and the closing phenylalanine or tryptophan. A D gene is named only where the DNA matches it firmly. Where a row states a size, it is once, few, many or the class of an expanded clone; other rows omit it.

cdr3_aa: CASSRRTSGYTDTQYF; cdr3_nt: TGTGCCAGCAGTCGCCGGACTAGCGGGTACACAGATACGCAGTATTTT; d_call: TRBD2; j_call: TRBJ2-3; v_call: TRBV6-1; clone_size: few
cdr3_aa: CASSYGTANTRELFF; cdr3_nt: TGTGCCAGCAGCTACGGGACGGCGAACACCAGGGAGCTGTTTTTT; d_call: -; j_call: TRBJ2-2; v_call: TRBV3-1; clone_size: -
cdr3_aa: CASSPEGTGGTYGYTF; cdr3_nt: TGCGCCAGCAGCCCCGAAGGCACAGGGGGAACTTATGGCTACACCTTC; d_call: TRBD1; j_call: TRBJ1-2; v_call: TRBV4-1; clone_size: few
cdr3_aa: CAISEPGAGNTIYF; cdr3_nt: TGTGCCATCAGTGAACCAGGGGCTGGAAACACCATATATTTT; d_call: -; j_call: TRBJ1-3; v_call: TRBV10-3; clone_size: few
cdr3_aa: CSAHRGAGSTGELFF; cdr3_nt: TGCAGCGCACATAGAGGGGCAGGGAGCACCGGGGAGCTGTTTTTT; d_call: -; j_call: TRBJ2-2; v_call: TRBV29-1; clone_size: -
cdr3_aa: CSAGFSYGYTF; cdr3_nt: TGCAGTGCCGGCTTTTCTTATGGCTACACCTTC; d_call: -; j_call: TRBJ1-2; v_call: TRBV20-1; clone_size: -
cdr3_aa: CATSRDGEKLFF; cdr3_nt: TGTGCCACCAGCAGAGATGGGGAAAAACTGTTTTTT; d_call: -; j_call: TRBJ1-4; v_call: TRBV15; clone_size: -
cdr3_aa: CASSQQGNSYNEQFF; cdr3_nt: TGCGCCAGCAGCCAACAGGGGAACTCCTACAATGAGCAGTTCTTC; d_call: -; j_call: TRBJ2-1; v_call: TRBV4-1; clone_size: -
cdr3_aa: CASSPRENEQFF; cdr3_nt: TGTGCCAGCTCACCACGGGAGAATGAGCAGTTCTTC; d_call: -; j_call: TRBJ2-1; v_call: TRBV18; clone_size: -
cdr3_aa: CASSEGTAYGYTF; cdr3_nt: TGCGCCAGCAGTGAAGGGACGGCCTATGGCTACACCTTC; d_call: -; j_call: TRBJ1-2; v_call: TRBV10-1; clone_size: -
cdr3_aa: CASSLAFEQYF; cdr3_nt: TGTGCCAGCAGCTTAGCGTTCGAGCAGTACTTC; d_call: -; j_call: TRBJ2-7; v_call: TRBV7-9; clone_size: -
cdr3_aa: CASSGQGIVSYNEQFF; cdr3_nt: TGCGCCAGCAGCGGACAGGGAATTGTATCCTACAATGAGCAGTTCTTC; d_call: TRBD1; j_call: TRBJ2-1; v_call: TRBV4-1; clone_size: -
cdr3_aa: CASSQNRGRETQYF; cdr3_nt: TGTGCCAGCAGTCAGAACAGGGGGCGGGAGACCCAGTACTTC; d_call: TRBD1; j_call: TRBJ2-5; v_call: TRBV27; clone_size: -
cdr3_aa: CSVRVGTAGEQYF; cdr3_nt: TGCAGCGTCCGCGTAGGGACGGCGGGGGAGCAGTACTTC; d_call: -; j_call: TRBJ2-7; v_call: TRBV29-1; clone_size: -
cdr3_aa: CASRAGWGTYNSPLHF; cdr3_nt: TGTGCCAGCAGGGCGGGATGGGGGACCTATAATTCACCCCTCCACTTT; d_call: -; j_call: TRBJ1-6; v_call: TRBV27; clone_size: many
cdr3_aa: CASSLGTGVPGEQYF; cdr3_nt: TGCGCCAGCAGCTTGGGGACAGGGGTGCCAGGGGAGCAGTACTTC; d_call: TRBD1; j_call: TRBJ2-7; v_call: TRBV5-1; clone_size: few
cdr3_aa: CASSFDRPNEKLFF; cdr3_nt: TGTGCCAGCAGTTTCGACCGACCCAATGAAAAACTGTTTTTT; d_call: -; j_call: TRBJ1-4; v_call: TRBV12-3/TRBV12-4; clone_size: few
cdr3_aa: CASSLGLAGTSSYNEQFF; cdr3_nt: TGTGCCAGCAGTTTGGGACTAGCGGGAACCAGCTCCTACAATGAGCAGTTCTTC; d_call: TRBD2; j_call: TRBJ2-1; v_call: TRBV6-5; clone_size: few
cdr3_aa: CASSPRGPGELFF; cdr3_nt: TGTGCCAGCAGCCCCAGGGGGCCCGGGGAGCTGTTTTTT; d_call: TRBD1; j_call: TRBJ2-2; v_call: TRBV11-2; clone_size: few
cdr3_aa: CASSPEVGANSPLHF; cdr3_nt: TGTGCCAGCAGCCCAGAGGTGGGGGCTAATTCACCCCTCCACTTT; d_call: -; j_call: TRBJ1-6; v_call: TRBV9; clone_size: few
cdr3_aa: CASSYRTSGRSYNEQFF; cdr3_nt: TGTGCCAGCAGTTACCGGACTAGCGGCCGCTCCTACAATGAGCAGTTCTTC; d_call: TRBD2; j_call: TRBJ2-1; v_call: TRBV6-2/TRBV6-3; clone_size: -
cdr3_aa: CASSPSGTANYGYTF; cdr3_nt: TGCGCCAGCAGCCCGTCGGGGACAGCTAACTATGGCTACACCTTC; d_call: TRBD1; j_call: TRBJ1-2; v_call: TRBV4-1; clone_size: few
cdr3_aa: CASSQDRVASPGHREPSGANVLTF; cdr3_nt: TGTGCCAGCAGCCAAGATCGTGTAGCAAGCCCAGGCCACAGGGAACCCTCTGGGGCCAACGTCCTGACTTTC; d_call: -; j_call: TRBJ2-6; v_call: TRBV14; clone_size: few
cdr3_aa: CASRDPGLAGLDTQYF; cdr3_nt: TGTGCCAGCAGGGACCCGGGACTAGCGGGATTGGATACGCAGTATTTT; d_call: TRBD2; j_call: TRBJ2-3; v_call: TRBV6-2/TRBV6-3; clone_size: -
cdr3_aa: CSVLRDRGYEQYF; cdr3_nt: TGCAGCGTTCTCCGGGACAGGGGCTACGAGCAGTACTTC; d_call: TRBD1; j_call: TRBJ2-7; v_call: TRBV29-1; clone_size: -
cdr3_aa: CASSPGQSYSNQPQHF; cdr3_nt: TGTGCCAGCAGCCCGGGACAGAGCTATAGCAATCAGCCCCAGCATTTT; d_call: TRBD1; j_call: TRBJ1-5; v_call: TRBV12-3/TRBV12-4; clone_size: few
cdr3_aa: CASTTTNPGELFF; cdr3_nt: TGTGCCAGCACAACAACGAACCCCGGGGAGCTGTTTTTT; d_call: -; j_call: TRBJ2-2; v_call: TRBV12-3/TRBV12-4; clone_size: few
cdr3_aa: CASSEDRGVEQFF; cdr3_nt: TGTGCCAGCAGTGAAGACAGGGGCGTTGAGCAGTTCTTC; d_call: TRBD1; j_call: TRBJ2-1; v_call: TRBV2; clone_size: -
cdr3_aa: CSVRQTTRGELFF; cdr3_nt: TGCAGCGTACGGCAGACTACTCGGGGGGAGCTGTTTTTT; d_call: -; j_call: TRBJ2-2; v_call: TRBV29-1; clone_size: -
cdr3_aa: CASSNRGEDGYTF; cdr3_nt: TGTGCCAGCAGCAATCGGGGGGAGGATGGCTACACCTTC; d_call: -; j_call: TRBJ1-2; v_call: TRBV21-1; clone_size: -
cdr3_aa: CASSLGQGVLNEQFF; cdr3_nt: TGTGCCAGCAGCTTAGGTCAGGGGGTATTGAATGAGCAGTTCTTC; d_call: TRBD1; j_call: TRBJ2-1; v_call: TRBV11-3; clone_size: few
cdr3_aa: CASSLPGSLYEQYF; cdr3_nt: TGTGCCAGCAGCCTCCCGGGGTCCCTCTACGAGCAGTACTTC; d_call: -; j_call: TRBJ2-7; v_call: TRBV28; clone_size: few
cdr3_aa: CASSLWTGSGYTF; cdr3_nt: TGTGCCAGCAGTTTATGGACGGGAAGCGGCTACACCTTC; d_call: -; j_call: TRBJ1-2; v_call: TRBV27; clone_size: -
cdr3_aa: CASSQGGWGNTEAFF; cdr3_nt: TGTGCCAGCAGCCAAGGGGGGTGGGGGAACACTGAAGCTTTCTTT; d_call: -; j_call: TRBJ1-1; v_call: TRBV3-1; clone_size: -
cdr3_aa: CASSRIGQKNTGELFF; cdr3_nt: TGTGCCAGCAGCAGGATAGGACAGAAGAACACCGGGGAGCTGTTTTTT; d_call: -; j_call: TRBJ2-2; v_call: TRBV14; clone_size: -
cdr3_aa: CASSLGTSGVLAKNIQYF; cdr3_nt: TGTGCCAGCTCTTTGGGGACTAGCGGGGTTTTAGCCAAAAACATTCAGTACTTC; d_call: TRBD2; j_call: TRBJ2-4; v_call: TRBV6-1; clone_size: -
cdr3_aa: CASSQRLRVGANKTDTQYF; cdr3_nt: TGTGCCAGCAGCCAACGCCTAAGGGTCGGGGCCAACAAAACAGATACGCAGTATTTT; d_call: -; j_call: TRBJ2-3; v_call: TRBV4-2; clone_size: -
cdr3_aa: CASSYAVGGGGTQYF; cdr3_nt: TGTGCCAGCAGTTACGCGGTGGGTGGTGGAGGAACGCAGTATTTT; d_call: -; j_call: TRBJ2-3; v_call: TRBV6-5; clone_size: once
cdr3_aa: CASSLAEGEAFF; cdr3_nt: TGTGCCAGCAGTTTAGCGGAGGGGGAAGCTTTCTTT; d_call: -; j_call: TRBJ1-1; v_call: TRBV12-3/TRBV12-4; clone_size: -
cdr3_aa: CASSSGQGGETQYF; cdr3_nt: TGCGCCAGCAGCTCCGGACAGGGGGGAGAGACCCAGTACTTC; d_call: TRBD1; j_call: TRBJ2-5; v_call: TRBV5-1; clone_size: many
cdr3_aa: CASSYDRGTGEQYF; cdr3_nt: TGTGCCAGCAGTTACGACAGGGGGACAGGGGAGCAGTACTTC; d_call: TRBD1; j_call: TRBJ2-7; v_call: TRBV7-6; clone_size: few
cdr3_aa: CASSMTTGANVLTF; cdr3_nt: TGCGCCAGCAGCATGACCACTGGGGCCAACGTCCTGACTTTC; d_call: -; j_call: TRBJ2-6; v_call: TRBV5-1; clone_size: -
cdr3_aa: CASSQTGDRQETQYF; cdr3_nt: TGCGCCAGCAGCCAGACGGGGGACAGACAAGAGACCCAGTACTTC; d_call: -; j_call: TRBJ2-5; v_call: TRBV5-1; clone_size: -
cdr3_aa: CATSAGGGVAEQFF; cdr3_nt: TGTGCCACCAGTGCCGGCGGGGGGGTGGCTGAGCAGTTCTTC; d_call: TRBD2; j_call: TRBJ2-1; v_call: TRBV24-1; clone_size: -
cdr3_aa: CSARDAAGGAYEQYF; cdr3_nt: TGCAGTGCTAGAGATGCGGCGGGGGGGGCCTACGAGCAGTACTTC; d_call: TRBD2; j_call: TRBJ2-7; v_call: TRBV20-1; clone_size: few